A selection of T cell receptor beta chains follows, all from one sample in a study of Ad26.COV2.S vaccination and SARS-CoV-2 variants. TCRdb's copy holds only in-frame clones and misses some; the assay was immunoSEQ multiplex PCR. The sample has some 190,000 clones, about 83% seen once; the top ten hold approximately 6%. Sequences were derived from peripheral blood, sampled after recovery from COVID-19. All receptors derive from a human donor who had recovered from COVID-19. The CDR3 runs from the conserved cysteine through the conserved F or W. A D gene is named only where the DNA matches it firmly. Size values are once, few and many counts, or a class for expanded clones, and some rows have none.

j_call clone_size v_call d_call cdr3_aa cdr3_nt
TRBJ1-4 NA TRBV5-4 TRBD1 CASSLELRDSEKLFF TGTGCCAGCAGCTTGGAGCTCCGGGACAGCGAAAAACTGTTTTTT
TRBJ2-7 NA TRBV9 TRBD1 CASSDPQQGDRYEQYF TGTGCCAGCAGCGACCCTCAACAGGGGGATCGGTACGAGCAGTACTTC
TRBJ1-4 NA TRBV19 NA CASSQTGTNEKLFF TGTGCCAGTAGCCAGACAGGAACTAATGAAAAACTGTTTTTT
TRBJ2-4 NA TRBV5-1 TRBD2 CASSLWSGEAKNIQYF TGCGCCAGCAGCCTGTGGAGCGGGGAGGCCAAAAACATTCAGTACTTC
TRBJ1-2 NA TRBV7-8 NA CASSRDPRGGYTF TGTGCCAGCAGCCGTGATCCTCGGGGTGGCTACACCTTC
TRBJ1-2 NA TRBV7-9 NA CASSQRQSYGYTF TGTGCCAGCAGCCAGAGACAGTCCTATGGCTACACCTTC
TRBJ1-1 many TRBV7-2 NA CASSQPEGRNTEAFF TGTGCCAGCAGCCAACCGGAGGGGAGGAACACTGAAGCTTTCTTT
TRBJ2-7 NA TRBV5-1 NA CASSFALPSYEQYF TGCGCCAGCAGCTTCGCCCTCCCCTCCTACGAGCAGTACTTC
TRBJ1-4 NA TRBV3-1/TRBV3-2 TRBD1 CASSQDPGQGATRREKLFF TGTGCCAGCAGCCAAGATCCCGGACAGGGGGCGACCCGCAGGGAAAAACTGTTTTTT
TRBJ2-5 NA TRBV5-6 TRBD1 CASSLPGQGLSETQYF TGTGCCAGCAGCCTCCCCGGACAGGGCCTTTCGGAGACCCAGTACTTC
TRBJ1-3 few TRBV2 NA CASSRGDLGNTIYF TGTGCCAGCAGTCGTGGGGATTTAGGAAACACCATATATTTT
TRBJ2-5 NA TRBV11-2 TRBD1 CASSDRDQETQYF TGTGCCAGCAGCGACAGGGATCAAGAGACCCAGTACTTC
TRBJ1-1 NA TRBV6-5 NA CASWVPGEAFF TGTGCCAGCTGGGTACCAGGGGAAGCTTTCTTT
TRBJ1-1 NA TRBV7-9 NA CASSLNTGIPEAFF TGTGCCAGCAGCTTAAATACAGGGATCCCTGAAGCTTTCTTT
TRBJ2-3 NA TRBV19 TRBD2 CASSLGLAPSTDTQYF TGTGCCAGTAGTTTGGGACTAGCGCCTAGCACAGATACGCAGTATTTT
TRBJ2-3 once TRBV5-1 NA CASGEDTQYF TGCGCCAGCGGTGAAGATACGCAGTATTTT
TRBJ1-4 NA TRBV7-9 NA CASSFDVEKLFF TGTGCCAGCAGCTTTGACGTTGAAAAACTGTTTTTT
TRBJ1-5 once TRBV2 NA CASSVALSPQHF TGTGCCAGCAGCGTGGCACTCAGTCCCCAGCATTTT
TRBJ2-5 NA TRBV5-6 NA CASSLSGELLTQYF TGTGCCAGCAGCTTGTCAGGGGAATTATTGACCCAGTACTTC
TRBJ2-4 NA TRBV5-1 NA CASSLGGPARLAKNIQYF TGCGCCAGCAGCTTGGGGGGACCTGCGCGGTTAGCCAAAAACATTCAGTACTTC
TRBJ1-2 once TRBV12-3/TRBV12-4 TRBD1 CASSVQGREGYTF TGTGCCAGCAGTGTACAGGGGAGAGAGGGCTACACCTTC
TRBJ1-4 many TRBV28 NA CASSLKTAPNEKLFF TGTGCCAGCAGTTTAAAGACAGCCCCGAATGAAAAACTGTTTTTT
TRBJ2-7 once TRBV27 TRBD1 CASSPTGAGNEQYF TGTGCCAGCAGTCCGACAGGGGCCGGGAACGAGCAGTACTTC
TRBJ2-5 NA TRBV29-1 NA CSVEFPAEGETQYF TGCAGCGTTGAATTCCCCGCAGAGGGAGAGACCCAGTACTTC
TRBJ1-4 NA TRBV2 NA CATMDGRGDEKLFF TGTGCCACCATGGACGGCAGAGGGGATGAAAAACTGTTTTTT
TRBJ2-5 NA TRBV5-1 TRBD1 CASSEAGGDGETQYF TGCGCCAGCAGCGAGGCAGGGGGCGATGGAGAGACCCAGTACTTC
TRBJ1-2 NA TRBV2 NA CASSEKSGRYGYTF TGTGCCAGCAGTGAAAAGTCCGGGAGATATGGCTACACCTTC
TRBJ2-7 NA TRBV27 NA CASSSELREQYF TGTGCCAGCAGTTCGGAACTTCGGGAGCAGTACTTC
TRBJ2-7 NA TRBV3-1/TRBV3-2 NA CASSLDSSYEQYF TGTGCCAGCAGTCTAGACTCCTCCTACGAGCAGTACTTC
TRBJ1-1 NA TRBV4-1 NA CASSPWTRNTEAFF TGCGCCAGCAGCCCGTGGACACGGAACACTGAAGCTTTCTTT
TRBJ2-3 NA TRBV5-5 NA CASRGGGGSTDTQYF TGTGCCAGCAGAGGGGGCGGGGGGAGCACAGATACGCAGTATTTT
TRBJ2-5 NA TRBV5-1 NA CASSPRGQETQYF TGCGCCAGCAGCCCTCGGGGCCAAGAGACCCAGTACTTC
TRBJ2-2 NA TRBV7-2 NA CASSLRQAGELFF TGTGCCAGCAGCTTAAGGCAGGCCGGGGAGCTGTTTTTT
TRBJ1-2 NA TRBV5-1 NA CASQESGGSLGYTF TGCGCCAGCCAAGAATCGGGCGGTTCGTTAGGCTACACCTTC
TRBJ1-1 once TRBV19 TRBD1 CASSKAETGYTEAFF TGTGCCAGTAGTAAGGCCGAGACAGGGTACACTGAAGCTTTCTTT